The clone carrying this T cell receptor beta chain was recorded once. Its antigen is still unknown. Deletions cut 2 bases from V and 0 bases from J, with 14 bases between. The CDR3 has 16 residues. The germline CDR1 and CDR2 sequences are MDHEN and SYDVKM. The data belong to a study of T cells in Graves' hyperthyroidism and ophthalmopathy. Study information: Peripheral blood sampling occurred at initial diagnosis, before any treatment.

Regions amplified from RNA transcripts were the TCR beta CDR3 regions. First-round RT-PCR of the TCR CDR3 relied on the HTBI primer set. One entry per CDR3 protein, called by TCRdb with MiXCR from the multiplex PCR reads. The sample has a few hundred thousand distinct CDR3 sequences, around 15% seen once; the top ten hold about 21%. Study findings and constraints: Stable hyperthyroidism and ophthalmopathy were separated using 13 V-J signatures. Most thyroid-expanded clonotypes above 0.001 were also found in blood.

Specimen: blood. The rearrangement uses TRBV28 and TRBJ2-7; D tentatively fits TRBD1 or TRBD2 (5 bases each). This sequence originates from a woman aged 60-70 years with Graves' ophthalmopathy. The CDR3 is CASSLPGPGLSYEQYF. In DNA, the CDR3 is TGTGCCAGCAGTTTACCGGGACCGGGCCTCTCCTACGAGCAGTACTTC.